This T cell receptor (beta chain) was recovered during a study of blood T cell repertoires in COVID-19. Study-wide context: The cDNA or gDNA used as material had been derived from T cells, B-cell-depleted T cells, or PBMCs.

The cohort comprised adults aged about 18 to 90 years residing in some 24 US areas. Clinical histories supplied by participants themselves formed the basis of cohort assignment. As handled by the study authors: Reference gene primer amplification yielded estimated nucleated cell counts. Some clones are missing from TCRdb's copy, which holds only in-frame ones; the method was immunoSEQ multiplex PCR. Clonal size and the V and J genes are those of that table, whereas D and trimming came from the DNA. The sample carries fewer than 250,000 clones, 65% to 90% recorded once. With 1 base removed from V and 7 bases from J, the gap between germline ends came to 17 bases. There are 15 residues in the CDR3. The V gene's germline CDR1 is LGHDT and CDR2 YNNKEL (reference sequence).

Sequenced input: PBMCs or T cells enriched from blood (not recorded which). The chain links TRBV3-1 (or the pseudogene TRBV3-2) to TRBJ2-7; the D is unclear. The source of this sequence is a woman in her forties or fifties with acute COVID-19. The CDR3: CASSQVPLQVGEQYF. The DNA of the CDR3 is TGTGCCAGCAGCCAAGTTCCCCTCCAAGTCGGGGAGCAGTACTTC.